The entry that follows covers one T cell receptor (beta chain) sequence. Its antigen is not known. V lost 5 bases and J lost 2, with 21 bases in between. The CDR3 sequence is 17 residues long. Per germline, CDR1 MDHEN and CDR2 SYDVKM. These data belong to a study of shared clonotypes between healthy human individuals. Study-wide findings and caveats: The study generally estimated greater richness for naive than memory subsets.

The naive CD8 subset, CD45RO-negative cells positively selected for CCR7, excluded terminally differentiated effector memory CD45RA+ cells. 200 ng DNA, 30,000 or so T cell genomes, went into each sorted-subset replicate PCR. Profiled with immunoSEQ multiplex PCR; TCRdb holds only in-frame clones, not every one. The repertoire has about 2.1 million clones, 80% to 95% of them found once; the top ten carry approximately 1.6%. The chain couples TRBV28 to TRBJ2-5, with a tentative D call TRBD2 (6 bases). The origin of this receptor is a young man in good health. Some clones in this sample may be carry-over from other donors' samples. Input material: naive CD8+ T cells from PBMCs. CDR3 coding DNA: TGTGCCAGCAGTCTAACCCAAGGGGTAGCGGCACAAGAGACCCAGTACTTC. Its protein is CASSLTQGVAAQETQYF. Drawing the rest from reference TRBV28 and TRBJ2-5, the complete variable domain is DVKVTQSSRYLVKRTGEKVFLECVQDMDHENMFWYRQDPGLGLRLIYFSYDVKMKEKGDIPEGYSVSREKKERFSLILESASTNQTSMYLCASSLTQGVAAQETQYFGPGTRLLVL.